One and the same sample provided the 6 T cell receptor beta chains below, sequenced in a study of vaccination and CD4 T cells after COVID-19. Sequencing of DNA taken from cultured CD4+ T cells relied on the Oncomine TCR Beta short-read assay. TCRdb reanalysed the PCR reads using MiXCR and keeps one entry per CDR3 protein. The sample carries approximately 22,000 distinct CDR3 sequences, approximately 42% recorded once. Documented time point: late sampling 161 to 241 days after vaccination in a few convalescent patients. Treatment indicated: approximately 9-day PBMC culture with coronavirus spike peptide pools or control peptides (ViraFEST assay). These receptors' antigens are unknown. The specimen was CD4+ T cells from blood, cultured in vitro, collected about 7 months after SARS-CoV-2 vaccination. The receptors originated from a human donor who had recovered from COVID-19.

In this sample, this clonotype is large (0.1 to 1%). The chain recombines TRBV27 with TRBJ1-2; D call uncertain. Trimming left V 5 bases short and J 1 base short, with 8 bases between. CDR1 and CDR2 from the germline V gene are MNHEY and SMNVEV (reference sequence). The CDR3 consists of 13 residues. The chain's CDR3 is CASSGRLNYGYTF. CDR3 nucleotides: TGTGCCAGCAGTGGGAGACTTAACTATGGCTACACCTTC.

As regards this clonotype: No DNA is shown, since the ends of the CDR3 on it are uncertain; the CDR3 is the one TCRdb lists. The rearrangement joins TRBV6-5 to TRBJ2-7; the table names TRBD2, a call not compared with the DNA. The CDR3 is 15 amino acids long, termini counted. CDR1 and CDR2 from the germline V gene are MNHEY and SVGAGI. The CDR3 sequence: CASSSSTSGRLKQYF.

The chain recombines TRBV24-1 with TRBJ2-3, with D possibly TRBD2 on 5 matching bases. V shed 4 bases and J shed 4 bases, with 23 bases lying between them. Germline CDR1 KGHDR, CDR2 SFDVKD. This CDR3 region has 18 residues. The CDR3 here is CATSDRGMAGPAADTQYF. The CDR3 DNA follows: TGTGCCACCAGTGACCGCGGTATGGCGGGCCCAGCGGCAGATACGCAGTATTTT.

This clonotype was seen just once. This chain links TRBV6-1 with TRBJ2-7; D unresolved. The CDR3 sequence is 15 residues long. Germline loops: CDR1 MNHNS, CDR2 SASEGT. V lost 8 bases and J 7 bases, leaving 24 bases between the germline ends. CDR3 region: CASSPRMRALGEQYF. CDR3 DNA: TGTGCCAGCTCCCCTAGGATGAGAGCTCTGGGGGAGCAGTACTTC.

The rearrangement uses TRBV24-1 and TRBJ2-1; D may be TRBD1 (5 bases). This CDR3 is 15 amino acids long. With 4 bases removed from V and 9 bases from J, the gap between germline ends came to 18 bases. Germline V gene sequence: CDR1 KGHDR, CDR2 SFDVKD. The CDR3 loop reads CATSENPSPRAEQFF. Here the CDR3 DNA reads TGTGCCACCAGTGAGAATCCGAGCCCCAGGGCTGAGCAGTTCTTC.

The chain couples TRBV7-9 to TRBJ1-2, with D possibly matching TRBD1 (5 bases). The CDR3 runs to 14 residues. V dropped 5 bases and J dropped 8 bases, with 18 bases sitting between them. Germline CDR1 SEHNR, CDR2 FQNEAQ (reference sequence). CDR3 nucleotides: TGTGCCAGCAGCCTCACCGGGACGTTATACGGCTACACCTTC. Amino acids: CASSLTGTLYGYTF.